Shown below are 11 T cell receptor beta chains from a single sample sequenced in a study of cytomegalovirus exposure and HLA in healthy donors. With 60 Vbeta and 13 Jbeta primers, the PCR was carried out. Libraries were prepared by immunoSEQ multiplex PCR; TCRdb keeps only in-frame clonotypes and omits some of them. Of some 200,000 clones in the sample, over 70% are singletons; the top ten hold roughly 0.7%. The sequenced material came from PBMCs. All receptors derive from a boy younger than 10 in good health and CMV-seronegative.

This chain joins TRBV7-9 and TRBJ2-7; TRBD1 aligns across 7 bases. V gave up 4 bases and J gave up 5 bases; unmatched junction bases: 11. The germline V gene encodes CDR1 SEHNR and CDR2 FQNEAQ (reference sequence). The CDR3 runs to 15 residues. The CDR3 nucleotides read TGTGCCAGCAGCTCCCCGCCAGGGGGAATCCACGAGCAGTACTTC. As protein: CASSSPPGGIHEQYF.

The chain uses TRBV9 and TRBJ2-7; TRBD2 matches at 8 bases. Germline-derived CDR1 and CDR2 are SGDLS and YYNGEE. This CDR3 has 16 residues. J was trimmed by 2 bases and V by 4 bases; bases with no gene match: 11. For the CDR3, the DNA is TGTGCCAGCAGCCCCCACGGGACTAGTCACCCCTACGAGCAGTACTTC. Translating gives CASSPHGTSHPYEQYF.

The chain uses TRBV19 and TRBJ2-3; possible D gene TRBD1, 6 bases. CDR1 is LNHDA, CDR2 SQIVND, per germline (reference sequence). Trimming stripped 3 bases from V and 2 bases from J, with 15 bases between. There are 16 residues in the CDR3. The CDR3 region is CASSIEFGGTTDTQYF. Written as DNA, the CDR3 is TGTGCCAGTAGTATTGAATTTGGGGGCACCACAGATACGCAGTATTTT.

This chain links TRBV30 with TRBJ2-1; unclear D gene. Trimming took 5 bases from V and 8 from J, leaving 13 bases between them. The length of the CDR3 is 12 residues. Per germline, CDR1 GTSNPN and CDR2 SVGIG (reference sequence). The CDR3 spells CAWGPLVDEQFF. The CDR3 coding sequence is TGTGCCTGGGGCCCTTTGGTCGATGAGCAGTTCTTC.

The V gene is TRBV9, the J gene TRBJ1-1, with D perhaps matching TRBD1 (5 bases). The CDR3 is made up of 13 amino acids. V was pared by 0 bases and J by 6 bases, with 9 bases between. Germline CDR1 reads SGDLS; CDR2 reads YYNGEE. This chain's CDR3 is CASSVGGGPEAFF. The CDR3 DNA is TGTGCCAGCAGCGTAGGCGGGGGACCTGAAGCTTTCTTT.

The chain uses TRBV6-5 and TRBJ2-5; perhaps TRBD2 as D (5 bases). V shed 5 bases and J shed 11 bases, with 12 bases lying between them. The CDR3 loop spans 11 amino acids. Germline lookup yields CDR1 MNHEY and CDR2 SVGAGI. This chain's CDR3 is CASSDLEEQYF. CDR3 bases: TGTGCCAGCAGTGACTTGGAGGAGCAGTACTTC.

The V gene is TRBV4-2, the J gene TRBJ2-7; TRBD1 aligns across 9 bases. CDR1 and CDR2 from the germline V gene are LGHNA and YNFKEQ. J lost 5 bases, V lost 1 base, and 3 bases had no gene match. This CDR3 is 14 amino acids long. The CDR3 DNA follows: TGTGCCAGCAGCCAAGCGGGACAGGGAGACGAGCAGTACTTC. Translated, it gives CASSQAGQGDEQYF.

The rearrangement uses TRBV5-4 and TRBJ2-7; D ambiguous. The germline V gene has CDR1 SGHNT and CDR2 YYREEE (reference sequence). The CDR3 is 15 amino acids. Trimming pared 0 bases from V and 5 bases from J, leaving 15 bases between. The CDR3 DNA reads as TGTGCCAGCAGCTTGGCCGTGGGTAGCCCTGACGAGCAGTACTTC. It encodes CASSLAVGSPDEQYF.

Comments on this clone: Germline and junction disagree at one end, which may indicate a read error. The genes are TRBV11-1 and TRBJ2-7; 7 nucleotides align to TRBD1. Germline V CDR1 and CDR2: SGHAT, FQDESV (reference sequence). This CDR3 contains 12 residues. As DNA, the CDR3 is TGTGCCAGCAGCTGGGGACAGATGACCCCCAACTTC. It codes for CASSWGQMTPNF.

The V call is TRBV2, the J call TRBJ2-3, with 9 bases lining up with TRBD2. Germline lookup yields CDR1 SNHLY and CDR2 FYNNEI. There are 15 residues in the CDR3. The V segment lost 8 bases and the J segment 3 bases; nucleotides outside the gene matches: 9. The CDR3 protein is CASRPGGLATDTQYF. CDR3 nucleotides: TGTGCCAGCCGACCGGGGGGACTAGCAACAGATACGCAGTATTTT. Looking up the rest from reference TRBV2 and TRBJ2-3 gives the full variable domain: EPEVTQTPSHQVTQMGQEVILRCVPISNHLYFYWYRQILGQKVEFLVSFYNNEISEKSEIFDDQFSVERPDGSNFTLKIRSTKLEDSAMYFCASRPGGLATDTQYFGPGTRLTVL.

About this clone: Its ends do not fully match the called genes, so a read error is possible. V and J are TRBV11-2 and TRBJ2-5; 10 positions agree with TRBD2. The V gene's germline CDR1 is SGHAT and CDR2 FQNNGV. The CDR3 is 16 residues long. The CDR3 bases are TGTGCCAACAGCTTAGTTGAGCGGGGGGGCCGGGAGACCCAGTACTTC. It specifies CANSLVERGGRETQYF.